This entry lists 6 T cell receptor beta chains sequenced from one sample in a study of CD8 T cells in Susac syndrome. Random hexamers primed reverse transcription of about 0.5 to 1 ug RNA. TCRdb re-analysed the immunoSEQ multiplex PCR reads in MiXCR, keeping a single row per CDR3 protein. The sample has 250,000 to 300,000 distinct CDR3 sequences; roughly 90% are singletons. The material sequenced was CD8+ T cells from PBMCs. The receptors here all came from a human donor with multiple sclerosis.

The CDR3 loop is CASSYPTSGRAWGLNEQFF. In nucleotides, the CDR3 is TGTGCCAGCAGTTACCCGACTAGCGGGAGGGCCTGGGGATTGAATGAGCAGTTCTTC. The gene calls are TRBV6-2 or TRBV6-3 and TRBJ2-1, with 14 bases identical to TRBD2. Germline V gene sequence: CDR1 MNHEY, CDR2 SVGEGT. The CDR3 has 19 amino acids. The junction had 13 bases not matched to a gene; V was cut back by 2 bases and J by 7 bases.

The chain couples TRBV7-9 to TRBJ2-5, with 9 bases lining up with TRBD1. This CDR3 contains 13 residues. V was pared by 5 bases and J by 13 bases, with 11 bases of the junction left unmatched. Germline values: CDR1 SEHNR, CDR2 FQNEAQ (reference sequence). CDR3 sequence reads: CASSLPNEDRGYF. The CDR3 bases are TGTGCCAGCAGCCTACCGAACGAGGACAGGGGGTACTTC. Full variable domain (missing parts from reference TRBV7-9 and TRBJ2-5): DTGVSQNPRHKITKRGQNVTFRCDPISEHNRLYWYRQTLGQGPEFLTYFQNEAQLEKSRLLSDRFSAERPKGSFSTLEIQRTEQGDSAMYLCASSLPNEDRGYFGPGTRLLVL.

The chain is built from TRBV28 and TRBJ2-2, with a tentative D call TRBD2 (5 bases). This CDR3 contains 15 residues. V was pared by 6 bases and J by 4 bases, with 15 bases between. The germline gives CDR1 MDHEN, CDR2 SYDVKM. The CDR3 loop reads CASSSHGIPTGELFF. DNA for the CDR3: TGTGCCAGCAGCTCCCACGGGATACCCACCGGGGAGCTGTTTTTT. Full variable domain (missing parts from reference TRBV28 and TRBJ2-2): DVKVTQSSRYLVKRTGEKVFLECVQDMDHENMFWYRQDPGLGLRLIYFSYDVKMKEKGDIPEGYSVSREKKERFSLILESASTNQTSMYLCASSSHGIPTGELFFGEGSRLTVL.

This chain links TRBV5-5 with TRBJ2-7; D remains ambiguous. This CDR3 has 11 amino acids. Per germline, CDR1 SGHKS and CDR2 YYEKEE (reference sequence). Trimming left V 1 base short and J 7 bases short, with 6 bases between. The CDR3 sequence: CASSLSLEQYF. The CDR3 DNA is TGTGCCAGCAGCTTGTCGCTTGAGCAGTACTTC.

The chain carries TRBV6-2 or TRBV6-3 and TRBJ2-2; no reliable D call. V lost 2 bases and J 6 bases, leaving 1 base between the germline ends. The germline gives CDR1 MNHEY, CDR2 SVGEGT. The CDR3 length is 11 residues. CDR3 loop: CASSYPGELFF. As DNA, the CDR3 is TGTGCCAGCAGTTACCCCGGGGAGCTGTTTTTT.

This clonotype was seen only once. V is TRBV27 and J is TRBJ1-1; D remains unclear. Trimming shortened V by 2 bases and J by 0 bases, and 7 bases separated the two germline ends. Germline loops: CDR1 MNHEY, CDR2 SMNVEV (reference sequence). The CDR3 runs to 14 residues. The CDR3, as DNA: TGTGCCAGCAGTTTAAAGACTATGAACACTGAAGCTTTCTTT. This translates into CASSLKTMNTEAFF.